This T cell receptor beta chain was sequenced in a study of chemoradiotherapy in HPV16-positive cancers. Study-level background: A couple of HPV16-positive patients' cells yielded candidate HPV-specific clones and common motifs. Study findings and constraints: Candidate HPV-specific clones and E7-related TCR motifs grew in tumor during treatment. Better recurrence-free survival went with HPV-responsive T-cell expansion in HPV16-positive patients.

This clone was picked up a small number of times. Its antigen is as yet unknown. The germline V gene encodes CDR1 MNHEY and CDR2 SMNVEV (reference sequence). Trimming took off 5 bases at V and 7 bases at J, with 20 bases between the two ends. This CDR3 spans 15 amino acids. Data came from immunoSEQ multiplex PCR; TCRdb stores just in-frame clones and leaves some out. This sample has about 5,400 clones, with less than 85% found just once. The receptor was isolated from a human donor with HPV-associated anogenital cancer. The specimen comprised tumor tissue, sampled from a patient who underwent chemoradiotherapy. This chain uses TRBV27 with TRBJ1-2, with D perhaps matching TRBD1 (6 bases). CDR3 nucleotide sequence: TGTGCCAGCAGTGACATGTCAAAGGGGGTCAGTGGCTACACCTTC. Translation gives CASSDMSKGVSGYTF.